This T cell receptor beta chain is from a study of regulatory T cells in long-lasting Graves disease. This CDR3 has 14 amino acids. With 7 bases removed from V and 8 bases from J, the gap between germline ends came to 20 bases. In building TCR beta libraries, iRepertoire HTBI primers were used together with Arm-PCR of CDR3 regions. TCRdb re-analysed the multiplex PCR reads in MiXCR, keeping a single row per CDR3 protein. The table lists more than 350,000 distinct CDR3 sequences, around 14% of them singletons, with 16% in the top ten. Concerning this clonotype itself: The antigen is not known.

Study conclusions and caveats: Investigators studied peripheral blood only, not thyroid tissue. Public clonotype sharing was higher in persistent than newly diagnosed patients.

The time point denotes: newly diagnosed GD, antithyroid drugs for less than 3 months. Scientists built the TCR library using RNA that was extracted from PBMCs. Graves' disease diagnosis followed American Thyroid Association guidelines. This sample was shared with a second study, whose subject was T cells in Graves' hyperthyroidism and ophthalmopathy.

This TCR came from a woman younger than 45 with Graves disease. V gene TRBV12-3 or TRBV12-4 combines with J gene TRBJ1-2, with D tentatively TRBD1 (5 bases). The material was peripheral blood mononuclear cells (PBMCs), obtained at new diagnosis, from a patient treated with antithyroid drugs. DNA of the CDR3: TGTGCCAGCAATTTTTCCAGAGGGGCAAGCGGCTACACCTTC. Its protein is CASNFSRGASGYTF.